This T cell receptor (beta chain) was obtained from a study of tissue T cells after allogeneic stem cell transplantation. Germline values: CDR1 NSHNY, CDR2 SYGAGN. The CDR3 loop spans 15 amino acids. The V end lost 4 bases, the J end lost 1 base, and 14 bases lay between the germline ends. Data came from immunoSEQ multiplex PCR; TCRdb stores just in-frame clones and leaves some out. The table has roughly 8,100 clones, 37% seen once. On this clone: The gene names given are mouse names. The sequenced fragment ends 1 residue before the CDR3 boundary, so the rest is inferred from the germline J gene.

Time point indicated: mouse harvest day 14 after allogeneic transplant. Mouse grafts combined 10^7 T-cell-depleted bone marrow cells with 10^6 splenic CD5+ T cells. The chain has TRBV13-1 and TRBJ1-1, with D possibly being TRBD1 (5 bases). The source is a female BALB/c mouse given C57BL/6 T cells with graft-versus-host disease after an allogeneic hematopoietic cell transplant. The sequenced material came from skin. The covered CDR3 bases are TGTGCCAGCAGTCCTGGGACTTTCCGAAACACAGAAGTCTTC. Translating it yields CASSPGTFRNTEVF. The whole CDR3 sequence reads CASSPGTFRNTEVFF.